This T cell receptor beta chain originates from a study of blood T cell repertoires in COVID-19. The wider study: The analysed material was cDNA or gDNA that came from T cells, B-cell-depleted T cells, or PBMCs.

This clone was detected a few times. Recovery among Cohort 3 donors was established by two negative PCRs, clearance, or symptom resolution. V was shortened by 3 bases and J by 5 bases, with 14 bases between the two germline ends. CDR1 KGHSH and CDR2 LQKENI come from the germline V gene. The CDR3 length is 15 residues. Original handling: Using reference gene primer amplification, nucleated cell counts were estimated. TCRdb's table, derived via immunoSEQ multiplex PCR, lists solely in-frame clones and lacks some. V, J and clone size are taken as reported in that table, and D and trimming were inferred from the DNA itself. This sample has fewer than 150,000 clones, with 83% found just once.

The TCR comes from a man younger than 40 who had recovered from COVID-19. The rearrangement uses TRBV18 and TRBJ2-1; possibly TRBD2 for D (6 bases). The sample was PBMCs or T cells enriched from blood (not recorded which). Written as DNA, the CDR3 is TGTGCCAGCTCACCTGGGGCGGGACCAAACAATGAGCAGTTCTTC. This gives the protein CASSPGAGPNNEQFF.